These 15 T cell receptor beta chains were all obtained from the same sample, sequenced in a study of shared clonotypes between healthy human individuals. Assay used: immunoSEQ multiplex PCR; TCRdb lists only in-frame clones, some missing. The sample shows about 2 million clones, less than 95% of them seen only once. Naive CD8 cells lacked CD45RO, underwent positive selection for CCR7 and left out terminally differentiated effector memory CD45RA+ cells. The sequenced sample consisted of naive CD8+ T cells sorted from blood. The receptors derive from a man younger than 30 in good health.

This clone was picked up one time. V gene TRBV6-5 combines with J gene TRBJ2-3; D is unresolved. Trimming took off 0 bases at V and 7 bases at J, with 8 bases between the two ends. CDR3 length equals 13 residues. Germline lookup yields CDR1 MNHEY and CDR2 SVGAGI. The CDR3 sequence is CASSYSKGYTQYF. The CDR3 DNA sequence: TGTGCCAGCAGTTACTCGAAAGGGTATACGCAGTATTTT.

This sequence joins TRBV4-3 and TRBJ2-1, with 13 bases matching TRBD2. After removal of 4 bases from V and 5 bases from J, the junction contained 2 bases not matched to a gene. The germline V gene has CDR1 LGHNA and CDR2 YSLEER. The CDR3 is 15 amino acids. CDR3 region: CASSPGLAGDNEQFF. Here the CDR3 DNA reads TGCGCCAGCAGCCCCGGACTAGCGGGAGACAATGAGCAGTTCTTC.

V is TRBV2 and J is TRBJ2-1; TRBD2 matches 8 bases. The CDR3 spans 15 residues. Germline CDR1 and CDR2: SNHLY and FYNNEI. V lost 3 bases and J lost 9; bases outside the gene matches: 10. CDR3 nucleotides: TGTGCCAGCAGTGATGGATCGGGGGGGCCGGGTGAGCAGTTCTTC. Translated: CASSDGSGGPGEQFF.

The chain carries TRBV11-2 and TRBJ2-7; possibly TRBD1 for D (6 bases). The CDR3 extends over 15 amino acids. V was cut by 3 bases and J by 7 bases, with 19 bases left in between. Germline V gene sequence: CDR1 SGHAT, CDR2 FQNNGV. CDR3: CASSFKVGTLKEQYF. The CDR3 DNA is TGTGCCAGCAGCTTTAAGGTCGGGACACTTAAAGAGCAGTACTTC.

The J gene is TRBJ2-2, the V gene TRBV14; 8 nucleotides match TRBD1. Germline assignment: CDR1 SGHDN and CDR2 FVKESK. CDR3 length: 16 amino acids. V was pared by 0 bases and J by 5 bases, with 5 bases of the junction left unmatched. The CDR3 reads CASSQDSGQATGELFF. The CDR3 nucleotides read TGTGCCAGCAGCCAAGATTCGGGACAGGCGACCGGGGAGCTGTTTTTT.

This chain joins TRBV15 and TRBJ2-7; D not certain. This CDR3 comprises 15 residues. The ends were cut back, 5 bases at V and 1 base at J, with 15 bases in the middle. CDR1 and CDR2 from the germline V gene are LNHNV and YYDKDF (reference sequence). Here the CDR3 DNA reads TGTGCCACCAGCGAGTGGAACCAGGATTCCTACGAGCAGTACTTC. Residues: CATSEWNQDSYEQYF.

The chain is built from TRBV6-6 and TRBJ1-1; D unclear. V lost 4 bases and J 1 base, leaving 4 bases between the germline ends. CDR3 length equals 12 residues. Germline CDR1 MNHNY, CDR2 SVGAGI (reference sequence). The CDR3 sequence: CASSSGNTEAFF. The CDR3 region has the DNA TGTGCCAGCAGTTCGGGGAACACTGAAGCTTTCTTT.

In regard to this clone: At one end the junction does not follow the germline gene, possibly because of a read error. The chain joins TRBV29-1 to TRBJ1-1; no clear D gene. The CDR3 covers 10 residues. Germline V gives CDR1 SQVTM, CDR2 ANQGSEA. This chain's CDR3 is CSVWNSEAFF. The CDR3 DNA sequence: TGCAGCGTTTGGAACAGTGAAGCTTTCTTT.

The chain uses TRBV11-2 and TRBJ2-7; TRBD1 agrees at 7 bases. V gave up 6 bases and J gave up 2 bases; unmatched junction bases: 10. This CDR3 is 15 amino acids long. The V gene's germline CDR1 is SGHAT and CDR2 FQNNGV. The DNA for the CDR3 is TGTGCCAGCAGATTCCGGGACAGCAGGACCTACGAGCAGTACTTC. Protein sequence: CASRFRDSRTYEQYF.

As for this clone: At the DNA level, this CDR3 is encoded by other sequences in the same sample as well. The chain carries TRBV27 and TRBJ2-1; the match to TRBD2 covers 10 bases. CDR1 is MNHEY, CDR2 SMNVEV, per germline (reference sequence). V trimming: 3 bases; J trimming: 6 bases; junction bases outside the gene matches: 5. This CDR3 is 15 amino acids long. CDR3 residues: CASSLLAGGVNEQFF. The CDR3 coding sequence is TGTGCCAGCAGTTTGTTAGCGGGAGGAGTCAATGAGCAGTTCTTC.

The genes are TRBV30 and TRBJ1-6, with a possible D match to TRBD1 (5 bases). V dropped 0 bases and J dropped 6 bases, with 15 bases sitting between them. The CDR3 sequence is 16 residues long. In germline, CDR1 is GTSNPN, CDR2 SVGIG (reference sequence). The DNA for the CDR3 is TGTGCCTGGAGTGTAGGGGCAGGCGGAGGTAATTCACCCCTCCACTTT. Translated, it gives CAWSVGAGGGNSPLHF. Full variable domain (rest looked up from reference TRBV30 and TRBJ1-6): SQTIHQWPATLVQPVGSPLSLECTVEGTSNPNLYWYRQAAGRGLQLLFYSVGIGQISSEVPQNLSASRPQDRQFILSSKKLLLSDSGFYLCAWSVGAGGGNSPLHFGNGTRLTVT.

This rearrangement joins TRBV6-1 to TRBJ2-1; D is unclear. V was clipped by 7 bases and J by 0 bases, with 13 bases between them. The CDR3 totals 15 residues. CDR1 is MNHNS, CDR2 SASEGT, per germline. The CDR3 loop reads CASNETPSSYNEQFF. DNA of the CDR3: TGTGCCAGCAACGAGACCCCGAGCTCCTACAATGAGCAGTTCTTC.

J is TRBJ1-5 and V is TRBV27; D is unclear. This CDR3 is 12 amino acids long. The V and J ends lost 4 bases and 10 bases respectively, with 11 bases between them. Germline CDR1 MNHEY, CDR2 SMNVEV (reference sequence). The CDR3 sequence: CASSYGEGPQHF. DNA of the CDR3: TGTGCCAGCAGTTACGGCGAAGGACCCCAGCATTTT.

The gene calls are TRBV2 and TRBJ2-3, with 7 bases identical to TRBD2. CDR1 is SNHLY and CDR2 is FYNNEI in the germline V gene. V shed 6 bases and J 5 bases; nucleotides not matched to a gene: 5. The CDR3 totals 13 residues. The CDR3, as DNA: TGTGCCAGCAGGGCGGGAGCAAAAGATACGCAGTATTTT. It translates to CASRAGAKDTQYF.

CDR3 sequence (DNA): TGTGCCAGCAGCTTAGCACAAACCCGGAATGAGCAGTTCTTC. This translates into CASSLAQTRNEQFF. The rearrangement joins TRBV7-9 to TRBJ2-1, with D uncertain. This CDR3 is built from 14 residues. Germline V lookup: CDR1 SEHNR, CDR2 FQNEAQ (reference sequence). V lost 0 bases and J lost 7, with 10 bases in between.